This T cell receptor (beta chain) was captured in a study of shared clonotypes between healthy human individuals. Study-wide context: The cohort had a couple of women and a few men, ages 18 to 49.

This clone turned up a few times. CDR3 length equals 15 residues. Germline V gene data show CDR1 as SGDLS and CDR2 as YYNGEE. Losses at the gene ends were 3 bases for V and 3 bases for J; bases not matched to a gene: 6. When replicate PCRs were run on sorted subsets, they used approximately 0.2 ug DNA, around 33,000 T cell genomes. Authors' methods: Junction-only sequences produced by ImmunoSEQ had no quality scores, so filtering differed. Libraries were prepared by immunoSEQ multiplex PCR; TCRdb keeps only in-frame clonotypes and omits some of them. That table supplies the V and J calls and clone size; D and trimming were determined from the DNA. The sample records some 350,000 clones, roughly 70% being singletons.

The receptor was derived from a man aged 25 to 40 in good health. The rearrangement joins TRBV9 to TRBJ2-1; 7 bases agree with TRBD1. Sequencing used memory CD4+ T cells sorted from blood. As to subset: CD45RA-negative fraction. CDR3 protein: CASSARQGRYNEQFF. The CDR3, as DNA: TGTGCCAGCAGCGCCCGACAGGGTCGCTACAATGAGCAGTTCTTC.